This is a list of T cell receptor beta chains from one sample in a study of cytomegalovirus exposure and HLA in healthy donors. Here immunoSEQ multiplex PCR was the method, and the copy in TCRdb shows in-frame clones only, minus some. The table shows roughly 180,000 clones, with 80% to 85% occurring only once. Source material: PBMCs. These receptors all come from a woman aged 18-29 years in good health and CMV-seropositive. The CDR3 runs from the conserved cysteine through the conserved F or W. D genes are given only for firm matches. Only some rows state a clone size, as once, few, many or a class for expanded clones.

d_gene	v_gene	abundance	j_gene	CDR3aa	CDR3nt
.	TRBV21-1	.	TRBJ2-3	CASSKVGREGRYTDTQYF	TGTGCCAGCAGCAAAGTTGGAAGAGAGGGTCGATACACAGATACGCAGTATTTT
TRBD1	TRBV19	.	TRBJ2-2	CASSIGDRTGELFF	TGTGCCAGTAGTATAGGGGACAGAACCGGGGAGCTGTTTTTT
TRBD1	TRBV5-3	.	TRBJ1-1	CARSLGLLGTGLTEAFF	TGTGCCAGAAGCTTGGGCCTTCTCGGGACAGGGTTGACTGAAGCTTTCTTT
.	TRBV7-2	.	TRBJ1-1	CASSSVGLNTEAFF	TGTGCCAGCAGCTCCGTGGGGCTGAACACTGAAGCTTTCTTC
TRBD2	TRBV19	.	TRBJ2-5	CASSRVAGGRETQYF	TGTGCCAGTAGTAGGGTAGCGGGGGGGCGAGAGACCCAGTACTTC
TRBD2	TRBV5-6	.	TRBJ2-3	CASSKERGGRPDTQYF	TGTGCCAGCAGCAAGGAGCGGGGGGGCCGCCCAGATACGCAGTATTTT
.	TRBV7-8	once	TRBJ2-2	CASTARQANTGELFF	TGTGCCAGCACCGCCCGGCAGGCGAACACCGGGGAGCTGTTTTTT
.	TRBV4-2	once	TRBJ1-6	CASSQVLSMNNSPLHF	TGTGCCAGCAGCCAAGTGTTAAGCATGAATAATTCACCCCTCCACTTT
.	TRBV30	.	TRBJ1-6	CAWSARSGSPLHF	TGTGCCTGGAGTGCACGGTCTGGTTCACCCCTCCACTTT
.	TRBV7-6	.	TRBJ1-4	CASSLDSSAATNEKLFF	TGTGCCAGCAGCTTAGACAGTTCGGCAGCAACTAATGAAAAACTGTTTTTT
TRBD2	TRBV7-6	.	TRBJ2-7	CASSPGRGSYEQYF	TGTGCCAGCAGCCCCGGGCGGGGGTCCTACGAGCAGTACTTC
.	TRBV7-8	.	TRBJ1-2	CASSLGGIVYGYTF	TGTGCCAGCAGCTTAGGCGGGATCGTCTATGGCTACACCTTC
TRBD1	TRBV5-6	.	TRBJ1-2	CASSRQYLMTGGLPGYTF	TGTGCCAGCAGCCGCCAATACCTGATGACAGGGGGCCTTCCTGGCTACACCTTC
TRBD1	TRBV30	once	TRBJ1-1	CAWSGQGHTEAFF	TGTGCCTGGAGTGGACAGGGGCACACTGAAGCTTTCTTT
TRBD1	TRBV6-1	few	TRBJ1-6	CASSAGGDFSPLHF	TGTGCCAGCAGTGCAGGGGGCGATTTTTCACCCCTCCACTTT
TRBD2	TRBV6-1	.	TRBJ2-1	CASSGTSGGTGAYNEQFF	TGTGCCAGCAGTGGGACTAGCGGGGGGACAGGAGCCTACAATGAGCAGTTCTTC
.	TRBV29-1	.	TRBJ2-1	CSVPGGEQFF	TGCAGCGTTCCGGGTGGTGAGCAGTTCTTC
.	TRBV5-5	few	TRBJ2-6	CASGKGVTGTIYSGANVLTF	TGTGCCAGCGGAAAGGGGGTCACAGGAACAATTTACTCTGGGGCCAACGTCCTGACTTTC
TRBD2	TRBV6-1	few	TRBJ2-1	CASSEAIGGGRFNEQFF	TGTGCCAGCAGTGAAGCCATCGGCGGGGGGCGATTCAATGAGCAGTTCTTC
TRBD2	TRBV6-4	.	TRBJ2-1	CASSDSPGTSGEGVEQFF	TGTGCCAGCAGTGACTCGCCCGGGACTAGCGGGGAAGGGGTTGAGCAGTTCTTC
.	TRBV28	.	TRBJ1-5	CASKDEGHQPQHF	TGTGCCAGCAAGGATGAGGGTCACCAGCCCCAGCATTTT
.	TRBV9	.	TRBJ2-4	CASSVNGGPNIQYF	TGTGCCAGCAGCGTAAACGGGGGTCCAAACATTCAGTACTTC
TRBD1	TRBV5-1	few	TRBJ1-1	CASSRTGEETEAFF	TGCGCCAGCAGCCGGACAGGGGAGGAGACTGAAGCTTTCTTT
.	TRBV5-5	.	TRBJ2-5	CASSLGPVSQETQYF	TGTGCCAGCAGCTTGGGCCCCGTCAGTCAAGAGACCCAGTACTTC
TRBD2	TRBV5-1	once	TRBJ2-1	CASSLTSDRGNEQFF	TGCGCCAGCAGCTTGACTAGCGACCGCGGCAATGAGCAGTTCTTC
TRBD1	TRBV6-5	.	TRBJ2-5	CASCLWTGGGETQYF	TGTGCCAGCTGCTTATGGACAGGGGGAGGAGAGACCCAGTACTTC
.	TRBV19	once	TRBJ2-3	CASIGASRADTQYF	TGTGCCAGTATTGGGGCCTCTCGGGCAGATACGCAGTATTTT
.	TRBV5-1	.	TRBJ2-3	CASSLGGLTDTQYF	TGCGCCAGCAGCTTGGGCGGACTAACAGATACGCAGTATTTT
.	TRBV30	.	TRBJ1-2	CAWTGQLLSYTF	TGTGCCTGGACTGGACAGCTCTTGAGCTACACCTTC
.	TRBV5-1	.	TRBJ1-2	CASSRGNTGIDGYTF	TGCGCCAGCAGCAGGGGAAATACAGGGATTGATGGCTACACCTTC
TRBD1	TRBV27	.	TRBJ1-2	CASSWGPGGNYGYTF	TGTGCCAGCAGTTGGGGGCCAGGGGGCAACTATGGCTACACCTTC
TRBD2	TRBV7-2	.	TRBJ2-3	CASVIRAGGPSDTQYF	TGTGCCAGCGTCATCCGAGCGGGGGGGCCCTCAGATACGCAGTATTTT
TRBD1	TRBV5-1	.	TRBJ2-5	CASSLADRGRETQYF	TGCGCCAGCAGCTTGGCGGACAGGGGTCGGGAGACCCAGTACTTC
TRBD2	TRBV2	.	TRBJ2-2	CASSVAGGYTGELFF	TGTGCCAGCAGTGTAGCGGGGGGGTACACCGGGGAGCTGTTTTTT
.	TRBV11-2	.	TRBJ2-3	CASSPLLGAPDTQYF	TGTGCCAGCAGCCCTCTGTTGGGGGCCCCAGATACGCAGTATTTT
.	TRBV6-5	.	TRBJ1-6	CASSYSGVNSPLHF	TGTGCCAGCAGTTACTCCGGGGTGAATTCACCCCTCCACTTT
.	TRBV5-4	.	TRBJ2-1	CASSDKRDKLGEQFF	TGTGCCAGCAGCGATAAACGGGACAAGTTGGGTGAGCAGTTCTTC
.	TRBV7-2	.	TRBJ1-2	CASSLGSKQGIYGYTF	TGTGCCAGCAGCTTAGGATCAAAACAGGGTATCTATGGCTACACCTTC
TRBD1	TRBV15	.	TRBJ1-2	CATSREWTGGLYGYTF	TGTGCCACCAGCAGAGAGTGGACAGGGGGCCTCTATGGCTACACCTTC
.	TRBV18	.	TRBJ1-5	CASSRGSRASNQPQHF	TGTGCCAGCTCCCGCGGGTCCCGGGCCAGCAATCAGCCCCAGCATTTT
TRBD2	TRBV15	.	TRBJ2-3	CATSRDRGTSGGTDTQYF	TGTGCCACCAGCAGAGATCGAGGGACTAGCGGGGGCACAGATACGCAGTATTTT
.	TRBV28	.	TRBJ2-5	CASSARLAGETQYF	TGTGCCAGCAGTGCCCGGCTCGCGGGCGAGACCCAGTACTTC
TRBD1	TRBV28	.	TRBJ1-3	CASSPAVGQGGENTIYF	TGTGCCAGCAGTCCCGCCGTGGGACAGGGGGGGGAAAACACCATATATTTT
TRBD1	TRBV28	.	TRBJ2-4	CASRPPRTGTVLGGKNIQYF	TGTGCCAGCAGGCCCCCCCGGACAGGGACCGTTCTAGGGGGCAAAAACATTCAGTACTTC
.	TRBV9	.	TRBJ1-4	CASSVGAPAEKLFF	TGTGCCAGCAGCGTAGGGGCCCCGGCTGAAAAACTGTTTTTT
TRBD1	TRBV4-1	.	TRBJ2-4	CASSQDFGRLRGSANIQYF	TGCGCCAGCAGCCAAGATTTTGGCCGACTCAGGGGGTCGGCGAACATTCAGTACTTC